Below are 27 T cell receptor beta chains sequenced from a single sample in a study of blood T cell repertoires in COVID-19. Assay used: immunoSEQ multiplex PCR; TCRdb lists only in-frame clones, some missing. Of tens of thousands of clones in the sample, around three quarters were seen once. What was sequenced was peripheral blood. The receptor set was obtained from a woman aged 70 to 79 with acute or convalescent COVID-19.

The CDR3 here is CASSLQGDSLNTEAFF. The CDR3 DNA follows: TGTGCCAGTAGCCTACAGGGGGACAGCTTGAACACTGAAGCTTTCTTT. This chain connects TRBV19 to TRBJ1-1; TRBD1 agrees at 8 bases. The germline V gene encodes CDR1 LNHDA and CDR2 SQIVND (reference sequence). J was trimmed by 0 bases and V by 6 bases; bases with no gene match: 9. The CDR3 is made up of 16 amino acids.

The gene calls are TRBV27 and TRBJ1-1; D uncertain. V was shortened by 6 bases and J by 7 bases, with 15 bases between the two germline ends. The CDR3 consists of 13 residues. The V gene's germline CDR1 is MNHEY and CDR2 SMNVEV (reference sequence). The CDR3 DNA reads TGTGCCAGCAGACCGGCCGCGGGGATTGAAGCTTTCTTT. Its translation: CASRPAAGIEAFF.

This clone has more than one count but fewer than ten. The chain carries TRBV10-3 and TRBJ2-1; the match to TRBD2 covers 14 bases. Trimming at V came to 10 bases and at J to 8 bases, leaving 7 bases not matched to a gene. The germline V gene has CDR1 ENHRY and CDR2 SYGVKD. CDR3 length: 14 residues. CDR3 sequence reads: CATMTSGGGDEQFF. CDR3 sequence (DNA): TGTGCCACGATGACTAGCGGGGGGGGAGATGAGCAGTTCTTC.

The chain couples TRBV19 to TRBJ1-2, with 8 bases aligning to TRBD1. The CDR3 consists of 17 residues. The V gene's germline CDR1 is LNHDA and CDR2 SQIVND (reference sequence). V lost 2 bases to trimming and J lost 7 bases; unmatched junction nucleotides: 15. The DNA of the CDR3 is TGTGCCAGTAGTATACCTTACCGCGAACAGGGGGGAAGTGGCTACACCTTC. Its protein product is CASSIPYREQGGSGYTF.

The chain has TRBV6-1 and TRBJ1-1, with D perhaps matching TRBD1 (6 bases). The CDR3 contains 13 residues. From germline, CDR1 is MNHNS and CDR2 SASEGT. V was clipped by 3 bases and J by 7 bases, with 12 bases between them. CDR3 sequence: CASSDQGIGEAFF. The CDR3 nucleotides are TGTGCCAGCAGTGATCAGGGGATTGGTGAAGCTTTCTTT.

This chain joins TRBV4-2 and TRBJ2-7, with a tentative D call TRBD1 (6 bases). V shed 0 bases and J shed 2 bases, with 11 bases lying between them. The CDR3 is made up of 15 amino acids. Germline CDR1 and CDR2: LGHNA and YNFKEQ. CDR3 nucleotides: TGTGCCAGCAGCCAAGAAGGACAGACAGCCTACGAGCAGTACTTC. Translating gives CASSQEGQTAYEQYF.

V gene TRBV6-5 combines with J gene TRBJ2-1, with D possibly TRBD2 on 5 matching bases. Per the germline V gene, CDR1 is MNHEY and CDR2 is SVGAGI. This CDR3 has 14 amino acids. Trimming stripped 6 bases from V and 6 bases from J, with 15 bases between. CDR3 residues: CASRGRHRGNEQFF. The CDR3 DNA follows: TGTGCCAGCAGGGGGAGACACCGGGGCAATGAGCAGTTCTTC.

This chain uses TRBV29-1 with TRBJ2-7; 8 bases agree with TRBD2. Germline assignment: CDR1 SQVTM and CDR2 ANQGSEA. V gave up 0 bases and J gave up 7 bases; unmatched junction bases: 5. The CDR3 sequence is 13 residues long. CDR3 sequence: CSVEDQRESEQYF. CDR3 DNA: TGCAGCGTTGAAGACCAGCGGGAGTCTGAGCAGTACTTC.

The chain is built from TRBV7-6 and TRBJ2-2; maybe TRBD2 (6 bases). Germline lookup yields CDR1 SGHVS and CDR2 FNYEAQ. Trimming took off 5 bases at V and 8 bases at J, with 24 bases between the two ends. There are 17 residues in the CDR3. The CDR3 DNA is TGTGCCAGCAGCCATTCAAACCTCGGGAGAGCAAGGGGGGAGCTGTTTTTT. Its protein is CASSHSNLGRARGELFF.

V and J are TRBV28 and TRBJ2-7, with TRBD2 as a possible D gene (5 bases). CDR1 and CDR2 from the germline V gene are MDHEN and SYDVKM. The CDR3 contains 14 residues. The V end was cut by 8 bases, the J end by 0 bases, with 14 bases between. Written as DNA, the CDR3 is TGTGCCAGCTCACGCCCGGGGAGCTCCTACGAGCAGTACTTC. It codes for CASSRPGSSYEQYF.

This clone was picked up one time. The V call is TRBV15, the J call TRBJ2-5; D perhaps matches TRBD1 (6 bases). The CDR3 extends over 13 amino acids. Germline values: CDR1 LNHNV, CDR2 YYDKDF (reference sequence). The ends were cut back, 7 bases at V and 2 bases at J, with 11 bases in the middle. The CDR3 sequence: CATNLGGQETQYF. The DNA of the CDR3 is TGTGCCACCAATCTAGGGGGACAAGAGACCCAGTACTTC.

The chain links TRBV28 to TRBJ1-4; D unresolved. Trimming shortened V by 8 bases and J by 10 bases, and 14 bases separated the two germline ends. CDR3 size: 12 residues. Germline V gene lookup returns CDR1 MDHEN and CDR2 SYDVKM. CDR3 protein: CASGEERGKLFF. CDR3 in DNA: TGTGCCAGCGGAGAAGAGCGGGGAAAACTGTTTTTT.

This clone was seen at least ten times. The V call is TRBV6-5, the J call TRBJ2-5, with D possibly matching TRBD2 (5 bases). The CDR3 spans 14 residues. Trimming removed 6 bases at V and 0 bases at J, with 11 bases between. Germline values: CDR1 MNHEY, CDR2 SVGAGI. CDR3 sequence reads: CASSQSGDQETQYF. The CDR3 coding sequence is TGTGCCAGCAGCCAATCCGGGGACCAAGAGACCCAGTACTTC.

This clone has a handful of counts. The chain links TRBV28 to TRBJ1-2, with 9 bases fitting TRBD1. Looked up from germline, CDR1 is MDHEN and CDR2 is SYDVKM. The CDR3 length is 15 residues. V shed 5 bases, J shed 2 bases, and the junction held 6 bases outside the gene matches. The CDR3 loop reads CASSRGGQGNYGYTF. CDR3 nucleotide sequence: TGTGCCAGCAGTCGGGGGGGACAGGGAAACTATGGCTACACCTTC.

This clone was seen a handful of times. The rearrangement links TRBV11-2 to TRBJ1-1; the D gene is possibly TRBD1 (5 bases). CDR1 and CDR2 (germline): SGHAT, FQNNGV. The CDR3 length is 13 residues. V was cut by 3 bases and J by 4 bases, with 9 bases left in between. The CDR3 region has the DNA TGTGCCAGCAGCTTTTTGGGGGGCACTGAAGCTTTCTTT. Its protein is CASSFLGGTEAFF.

The chain links TRBV11-2 to TRBJ2-2; 8 positions match TRBD2. Trimming removed 1 base from V and 4 bases from J; junction bases left unmatched: 5. CDR3 length: 16 residues. Per the germline V gene, CDR1 is SGHAT and CDR2 is FQNNGV. CDR3 residues: CASSLGAGVRTGELFF. The CDR3 region has the DNA TGTGCCAGCAGCTTAGGAGCGGGGGTACGCACCGGGGAGCTGTTTTTT.

The rearrangement links TRBV5-5 to TRBJ2-5, with TRBD1 identical over 8 bases. The CDR3 extends over 14 amino acids. CDR1 SGHKS and CDR2 YYEKEE come from the germline V gene (reference sequence). V gave up 4 bases and J gave up 2 bases; unmatched junction bases: 4. Written as DNA, the CDR3 is TGTGCCAGCAGCCTCCGGGACAGGCAAGAGACCCAGTACTTC. It is translated as CASSLRDRQETQYF.

The count of this clone is one. This chain connects TRBV7-2 to TRBJ2-7; D might be TRBD2 (5 bases). This CDR3 contains 15 residues. The V gene's germline CDR1 is SGHTA and CDR2 FQGNSA. V was clipped by 0 bases and J by 6 bases, with 15 bases between them. The CDR3 DNA reads as TGTGCCAGCAGCTTAGCAGGAAACGGCGGGTTCGAGCAGTACTTC. It codes for CASSLAGNGGFEQYF. The full variable domain, its missing parts supplied by reference TRBV7-2 and TRBJ2-7, is GAGVSQSPSNKVTEKGKDVELRCDPISGHTALYWYRQSLGQGLEFLIYFQGNSAPDKSGLPSDRFSAERTGGSVSTLTIQRTQQEDSAVYLCASSLAGNGGFEQYFGPGTRLTVT.

The J gene is TRBJ1-6, the V gene TRBV3-1 (or the pseudogene TRBV3-2); a possible D gene is TRBD1 (5 bases). The CDR3 contains 14 residues. The V end was cut by 1 base, the J end by 7 bases, with 8 bases between. Germline CDR1 LGHDT, CDR2 YNNKEL (reference sequence). CDR3 sequence reads: CASSQGGGNSPLHF. DNA for the CDR3: TGTGCCAGCAGCCAAGGGGGGGGGAATTCACCCCTCCACTTT.

This clone appeared a few times. This chain uses TRBV30 with TRBJ1-1, with 7 bases fitting TRBD1. The ends lost 5 bases at V and 4 bases at J; junction bases unmatched: 1. Germline assignment: CDR1 GTSNPN and CDR2 SVGIG (reference sequence). This CDR3 is 11 amino acids long. The CDR3 DNA reads TGTGCCTGGCGGGACAGCACTGAAGCTTTCTTT. This gives the protein CAWRDSTEAFF.

V and J are TRBV27 and TRBJ1-4; 9 nucleotides line up with TRBD1. Looked up from germline, CDR1 is MNHEY and CDR2 is SMNVEV (reference sequence). The CDR3 is 14 residues long. V shed 6 bases, J shed 4 bases, and the junction held 3 bases outside the gene matches. The CDR3 DNA sequence: TGTGCCAGCAGGGAGGACAGGGGTAATGAAAAACTGTTTTTT. It is translated as CASREDRGNEKLFF. Full variable domain (outside the CDR3, taken from reference TRBV27 and TRBJ1-4): EAQVTQNPRYLITVTGKKLTVTCSQNMNHEYMSWYRQDPGLGLRQIYYSMNVEVTDKGDVPEGYKVSRKEKRNFPLILESPSPNQTSLYFCASREDRGNEKLFFGSGTQLSVL.

The CDR3 bases are TGCGCCAGCAGCCTACGGACAGGTTCCTCTGGAAACACCATATATTTT. Residues: CASSLRTGSSGNTIYF. The genes are TRBV5-1 and TRBJ1-3; the match to TRBD1 covers 7 bases. CDR1 SGHRS and CDR2 YFSETQ come from the germline V gene. The CDR3 has 16 amino acids. V gave up 4 bases and J gave up 0 bases; unmatched junction bases: 7.

This chain links TRBV7-2 with TRBJ2-3; TRBD2 is a possible D gene (6 bases). The CDR3 runs 16 residues. The V gene lost 3 bases and the J gene lost 0 bases, with 13 bases spanning the gap. Per germline, CDR1 SGHTA and CDR2 FQGNSA. CDR3 sequence: CASSLTIAVSTDTQYF. The CDR3 bases are TGTGCCAGCAGCTTGACAATAGCGGTTAGCACAGATACGCAGTATTTT.

The genes are TRBV12-3 or TRBV12-4 and TRBJ1-1; D uncertain. Trimming pared 3 bases from V and 5 bases from J, leaving 10 bases between. CDR3 length: 13 amino acids. The CDR3 nucleotides are TGTGCCAGCAGTTTCTCAGGTGGAACTGAAGCTTTCTTT. Translating it yields CASSFSGGTEAFF.

The rearrangement uses TRBV12-3 or TRBV12-4 and TRBJ2-2; no clear D gene. V was trimmed by 2 bases and J by 3 bases, leaving 4 bases between them. CDR3 length equals 13 residues. The CDR3 region is CASSLPDTGELFF. The CDR3 DNA reads as TGTGCCAGCAGTTTACCCGACACCGGGGAGCTGTTTTTT.

The sample holds a few counts of this clone. V is TRBV7-6 and J is TRBJ1-2; 7 bases map to TRBD1. Germline trimming cut 6 bases from V and 7 bases from J; bases unmatched to any gene: 14. CDR3 size: 15 residues. The germline gives CDR1 SGHVS, CDR2 FNYEAQ. DNA of the CDR3: TGTGCCAGCAGTGAAAAAGGACAGGCCCCCGGTGGCTACACCTTC. This encodes CASSEKGQAPGGYTF.

The V gene is TRBV5-1, the J gene TRBJ1-1; D perhaps matches TRBD1 (5 bases). V lost 4 bases, J lost 1 base, and 11 bases lay in between. The CDR3 runs 14 residues. Looked up from germline, CDR1 is SGHRS and CDR2 is YFSETQ. This CDR3 reads CASSRTTGNTEAFF. The CDR3 DNA sequence: TGCGCCAGCAGCCGAACTACAGGGAACACTGAAGCTTTCTTT.